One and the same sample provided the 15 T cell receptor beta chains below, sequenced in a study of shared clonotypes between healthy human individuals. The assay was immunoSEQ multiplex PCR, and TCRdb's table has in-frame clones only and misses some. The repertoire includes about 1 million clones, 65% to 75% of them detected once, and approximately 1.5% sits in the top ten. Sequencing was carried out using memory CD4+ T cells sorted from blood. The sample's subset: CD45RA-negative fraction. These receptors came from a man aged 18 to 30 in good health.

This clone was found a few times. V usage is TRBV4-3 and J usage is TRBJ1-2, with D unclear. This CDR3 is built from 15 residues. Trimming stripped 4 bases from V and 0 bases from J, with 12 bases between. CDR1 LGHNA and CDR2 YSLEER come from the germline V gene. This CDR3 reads CASSPWGGTNYGYTF. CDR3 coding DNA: TGCGCCAGCAGCCCTTGGGGAGGTACTAACTATGGCTACACCTTC.

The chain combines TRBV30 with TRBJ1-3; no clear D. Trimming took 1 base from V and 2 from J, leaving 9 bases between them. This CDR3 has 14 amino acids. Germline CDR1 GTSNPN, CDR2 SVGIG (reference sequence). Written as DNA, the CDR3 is TGTGCCTGGAGTGAGATACTGACTGGAAACACCATATATTTT. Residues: CAWSEILTGNTIYF.

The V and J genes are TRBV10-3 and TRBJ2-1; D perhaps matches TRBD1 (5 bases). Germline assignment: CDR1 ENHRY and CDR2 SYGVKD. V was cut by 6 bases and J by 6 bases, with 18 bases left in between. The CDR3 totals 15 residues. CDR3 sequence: CAIRGADRATNEQFF. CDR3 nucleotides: TGTGCCATCAGAGGGGCAGATCGGGCGACCAATGAGCAGTTCTTC.

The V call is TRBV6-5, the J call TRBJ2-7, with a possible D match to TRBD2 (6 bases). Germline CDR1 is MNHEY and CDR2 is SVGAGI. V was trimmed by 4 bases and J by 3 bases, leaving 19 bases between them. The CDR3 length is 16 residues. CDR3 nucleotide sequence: TGTGCCAGCAGTTCAATCGGCGGGTCGGGGGACTACGAGCAGTACTTC. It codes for CASSSIGGSGDYEQYF.

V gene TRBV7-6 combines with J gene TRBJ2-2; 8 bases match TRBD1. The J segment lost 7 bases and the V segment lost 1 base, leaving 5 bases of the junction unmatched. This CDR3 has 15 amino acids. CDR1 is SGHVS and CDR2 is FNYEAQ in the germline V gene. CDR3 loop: CASSLGRGLHGELFF. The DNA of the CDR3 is TGTGCCAGCAGCTTAGGCAGGGGGCTCCACGGGGAGCTGTTTTTT.

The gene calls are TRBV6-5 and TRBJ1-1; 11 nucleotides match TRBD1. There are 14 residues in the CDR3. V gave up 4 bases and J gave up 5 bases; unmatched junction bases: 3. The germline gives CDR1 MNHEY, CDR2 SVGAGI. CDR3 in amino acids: CASSWGTGGTEAFF. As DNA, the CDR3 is TGTGCCAGCAGTTGGGGGACAGGGGGTACTGAAGCTTTCTTT.

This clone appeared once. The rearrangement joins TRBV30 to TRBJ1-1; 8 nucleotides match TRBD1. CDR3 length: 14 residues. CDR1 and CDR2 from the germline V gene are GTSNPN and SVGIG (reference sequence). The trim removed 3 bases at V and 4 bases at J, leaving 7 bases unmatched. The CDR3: CAWRGDRLGTEAFF. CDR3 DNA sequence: TGTGCCTGGAGGGGGGACAGGCTGGGCACTGAAGCTTTCTTT.

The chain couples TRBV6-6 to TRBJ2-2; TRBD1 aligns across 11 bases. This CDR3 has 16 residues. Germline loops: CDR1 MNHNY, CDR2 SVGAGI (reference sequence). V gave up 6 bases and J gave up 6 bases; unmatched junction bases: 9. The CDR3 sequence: CASSRGTGGIAGELFF. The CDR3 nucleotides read TGTGCCAGCAGCCGGGGGACAGGGGGTATAGCCGGGGAGCTGTTTTTT.

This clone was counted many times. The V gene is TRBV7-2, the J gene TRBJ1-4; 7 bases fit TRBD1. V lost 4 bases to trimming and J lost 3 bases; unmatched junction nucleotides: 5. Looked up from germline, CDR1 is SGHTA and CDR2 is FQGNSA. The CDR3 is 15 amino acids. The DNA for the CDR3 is TGTGCCAGCAGCTCGCAGGGGGGGTCTAATGAAAAACTGTTTTTT. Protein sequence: CASSSQGGSNEKLFF.

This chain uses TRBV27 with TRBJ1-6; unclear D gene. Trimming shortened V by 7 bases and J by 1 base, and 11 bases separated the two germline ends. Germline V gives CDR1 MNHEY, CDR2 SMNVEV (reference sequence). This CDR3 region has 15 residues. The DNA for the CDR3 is TGTGCCAGCACTATGGTAGGGTCCTATAATTCACCCCTCCACTTT. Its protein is CASTMVGSYNSPLHF.

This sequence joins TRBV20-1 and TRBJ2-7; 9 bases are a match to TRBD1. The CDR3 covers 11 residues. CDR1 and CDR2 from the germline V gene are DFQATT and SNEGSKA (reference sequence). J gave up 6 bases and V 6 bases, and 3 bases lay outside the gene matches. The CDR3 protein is CSALTGGEQYF. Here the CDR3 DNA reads TGCAGTGCCTTGACAGGGGGCGAGCAGTACTTC.

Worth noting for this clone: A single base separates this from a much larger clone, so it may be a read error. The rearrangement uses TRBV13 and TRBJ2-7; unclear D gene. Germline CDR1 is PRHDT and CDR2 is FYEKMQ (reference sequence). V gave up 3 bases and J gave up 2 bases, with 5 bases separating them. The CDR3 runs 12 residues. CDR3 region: CASSFGPYEQYF. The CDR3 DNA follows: TGTGCCAGCAGCTTCGGGCCCTACGAGCAGTACTTC.

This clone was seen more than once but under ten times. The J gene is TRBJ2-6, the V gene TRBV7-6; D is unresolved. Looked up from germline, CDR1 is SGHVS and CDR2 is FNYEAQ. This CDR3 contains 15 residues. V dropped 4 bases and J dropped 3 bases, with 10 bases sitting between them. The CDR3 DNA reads TGTGCCAGCAGCTCCGCTCCGGGTGGGGCCAACGTCCTGACTTTC. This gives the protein CASSSAPGGANVLTF. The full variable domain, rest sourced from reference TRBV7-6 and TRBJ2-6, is GAGVSQSPRYKVTKRGQDVALRCDPISGHVSLYWYRQALGQGPEFLTYFNYEAQQDKSGLPNDRFSAERPEGSISTLTIQRTEQRDSAMYRCASSSAPGGANVLTFGAGSRLTVL.

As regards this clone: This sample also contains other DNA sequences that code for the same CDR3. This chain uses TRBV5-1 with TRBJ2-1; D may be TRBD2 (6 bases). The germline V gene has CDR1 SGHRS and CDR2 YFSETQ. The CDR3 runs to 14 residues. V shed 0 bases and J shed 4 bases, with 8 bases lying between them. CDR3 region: CASSLGGRYNEQFF. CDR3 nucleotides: TGCGCCAGCAGCTTGGGGGGGAGGTACAATGAGCAGTTCTTC.

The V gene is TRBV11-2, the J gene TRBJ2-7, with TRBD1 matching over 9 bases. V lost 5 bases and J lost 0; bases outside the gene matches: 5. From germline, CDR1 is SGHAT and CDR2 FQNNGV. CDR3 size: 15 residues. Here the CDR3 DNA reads TGTGCCAGCAGCCGGTACAGGGGGCACTCCTACGAGCAGTACTTC. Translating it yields CASSRYRGHSYEQYF.